The entry below gives a single TCR beta chain sequence along with its context. The CDR3 sequence is 16 residues long. Germline V gives CDR1 SGHTA, CDR2 FQGNSA. The V and J ends lost 0 bases and 0 bases respectively, with 6 bases between them. The sample comes from a study of blood T cell repertoires in COVID-19. Whole-study context: Researchers got acute and convalescent COVID-19 samples from the United States, Italy and Spain.

Sequencing was performed with immunoSEQ multiplex PCR; in TCRdb, only in-frame clones are kept and a portion is missing. The sample records about 69,000 clones, approximately 84% being singletons. The sequencing sample was made of peripheral blood. This TCR was sampled from a man aged 35 to 55 with COVID-19, enrolled during active disease. The chain links TRBV7-2 to TRBJ2-6; D might be TRBD2 (6 bases). Here the CDR3 DNA reads TGTGCCAGCAGCTTAGCGCGGGGCTCTGGGGCCAACGTCCTGACTTTC. It translates to CASSLARGSGANVLTF.